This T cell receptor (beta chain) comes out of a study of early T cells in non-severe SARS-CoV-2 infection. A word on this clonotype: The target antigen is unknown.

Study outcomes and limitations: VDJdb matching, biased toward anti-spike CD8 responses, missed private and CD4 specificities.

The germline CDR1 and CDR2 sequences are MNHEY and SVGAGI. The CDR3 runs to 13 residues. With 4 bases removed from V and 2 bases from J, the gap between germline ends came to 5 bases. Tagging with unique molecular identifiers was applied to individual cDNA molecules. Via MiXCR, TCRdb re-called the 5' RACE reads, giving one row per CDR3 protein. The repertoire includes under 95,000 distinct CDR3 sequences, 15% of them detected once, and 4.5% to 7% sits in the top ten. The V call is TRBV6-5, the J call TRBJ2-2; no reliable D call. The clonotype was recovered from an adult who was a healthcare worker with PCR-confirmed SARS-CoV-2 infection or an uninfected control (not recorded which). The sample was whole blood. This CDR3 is CASSFVNTGELFF. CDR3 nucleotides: TGTGCCAGCAGTTTTGTTAACACCGGGGAGCTGTTTTTT.